Following are 25 T cell receptor beta chains from one sample sequenced in a study of technical replicates of blood from a handful of donors. TCRdb keeps only in-frame clones here, not all; method: immunoSEQ multiplex PCR. Of under 65,000 clones in the sample, 70% to 90% were seen once. The sample consisted of PBMCs. These receptors were obtained from a human donor in good health. Some clones in this sample may be carry-over from other donors' samples.

The chain joins TRBV5-6 to TRBJ2-1; unclear D gene. This CDR3 comprises 17 residues. In germline, CDR1 is SGHDT, CDR2 YYEEEE. V lost 4 bases to trimming and J lost 0 bases, with 17 bases between them. The CDR3 DNA is TGTGCCAGCAGCGCCCCTTTGACTGACCCCTCCTACAATGAGCAGTTCTTC. Translated, it gives CASSAPLTDPSYNEQFF.

This clone has just one count. V is TRBV7-2 and J is TRBJ1-1, with D perhaps matching TRBD1 (5 bases). Germline lookup yields CDR1 SGHTA and CDR2 FQGNSA. Trimming cost V 0 bases and J 4 bases, with 15 bases left between them. The CDR3 spans 16 residues. CDR3 amino acids: CASSLAPGGRGTEAFF. CDR3 nucleotides: TGTGCCAGCAGCTTAGCCCCCGGGGGAAGAGGCACTGAAGCTTTCTTT.

The chain employs TRBV11-1 and TRBJ2-4; 14 bases fit TRBD2. After removal of 5 bases from V and 0 bases from J, the junction contained 6 bases not matched to a gene. The CDR3 runs to 18 residues. From germline, CDR1 is SGHAT and CDR2 FQDESV (reference sequence). This chain's CDR3 is CASSHGTSGGLAKNIQYF. The CDR3 DNA sequence: TGTGCCAGCAGCCATGGGACTAGCGGGGGATTAGCCAAAAACATTCAGTACTTC.

V and J are TRBV9 and TRBJ2-5; 7 bases are a match to TRBD1. V was pared by 2 bases and J by 0 bases, with 1 base of the junction left unmatched. CDR1 and CDR2 (germline): SGDLS, YYNGEE. The CDR3 runs to 14 residues. The CDR3 loop reads CASSVTGYQETQYF. The CDR3 DNA reads TGTGCCAGCAGCGTGACAGGGTACCAAGAGACCCAGTACTTC.

The sample holds one count of this clone. This rearrangement joins TRBV11-2 to TRBJ2-1, with a possible D match to TRBD2 (5 bases). The V end was cut by 5 bases, the J end by 3 bases, with 11 bases between. This CDR3 spans 14 amino acids. Germline values: CDR1 SGHAT, CDR2 FQNNGV. CDR3 sequence (DNA): TGTGCCAGCAGCCGAGCGGAGCACTACAATGAGCAGTTCTTC. Translation: CASSRAEHYNEQFF.

This chain connects TRBV6-5 to TRBJ1-4; D possibly corresponds to TRBD1 (6 bases). Germline values: CDR1 MNHEY, CDR2 SVGAGI. V dropped 6 bases and J dropped 13 bases, with 18 bases sitting between them. This CDR3 has 13 amino acids. CDR3 in amino acids: CASRSPGAGILFF. For the CDR3, the DNA is TGTGCCAGCAGATCGCCAGGGGCTGGTATACTGTTTTTT.

The chain carries TRBV18 and TRBJ2-7, with 8 nucleotides matching TRBD2. Looked up from germline, CDR1 is KGHSH and CDR2 is LQKENI. This CDR3 has 14 residues. V lost 3 bases, J lost 5 bases, and 6 bases stayed unmatched. CDR3 loop: CASSPPGLVHEQYF. CDR3 bases: TGTGCCAGCTCACCCCCGGGACTAGTCCACGAGCAGTACTTC. The full variable domain, in which reference TRBV18 and TRBJ2-7 provide the parts outside the CDR3, is NAGVMQNPRHLVRRRGQEARLRCSPMKGHSHVYWYRQLPEEGLKFMVYLQKENIIDESGMPKERFSAEFPKEGPSILRIQQVVRGDSAAYFCASSPPGLVHEQYFGPGTRLTVT.

V gene TRBV27 combines with J gene TRBJ2-1, with 10 bases aligning to TRBD2. The CDR3 covers 16 residues. The germline V gene has CDR1 MNHEY and CDR2 SMNVEV (reference sequence). Trimming at V came to 0 bases and at J to 2 bases, leaving 1 base not matched to a gene. The CDR3 loop reads CASSLSLAGTYNEQFF. CDR3 DNA: TGTGCCAGCAGTTTATCACTAGCGGGAACCTACAATGAGCAGTTCTTC.

The rearrangement uses TRBV5-6 and TRBJ2-7; TRBD2 matches at 7 bases. J was trimmed by 1 base and V by 0 bases; bases with no gene match: 4. Germline loops: CDR1 SGHDT, CDR2 YYEEEE. This CDR3 region has 15 residues. In DNA form, the CDR3 reads TGTGCCAGCAGCTTGGGGCTAGCGGATTCCTACGAGCAGTACTTC. The encoded protein is CASSLGLADSYEQYF.

The CDR3 reads CSVRQGNQPQHF. Written as DNA, the CDR3 is TGCAGCGTTAGACAGGGGAATCAGCCCCAGCATTTT. This chain connects TRBV29-1 to TRBJ1-5; 8 bases are a match to TRBD1. Germline loops: CDR1 SQVTM, CDR2 ANQGSEA. CDR3 length: 12 residues. Germline trimming cut 5 bases from V and 4 bases from J; bases unmatched to any gene: 1.

The J gene is TRBJ2-2, the V gene TRBV4-3; 8 nucleotides align to TRBD2. This CDR3 is built from 15 residues. Germline CDR1 reads LGHNA; CDR2 reads YSLEER. J gave up 6 bases and V 3 bases, and 6 bases lay outside the gene matches. DNA for the CDR3: TGCGCCAGCAGCCAGAGAGCGGGAGAAGCCGGGGAGCTGTTTTTT. Residues: CASSQRAGEAGELFF.

This rearrangement joins TRBV30 to TRBJ1-2, with 8 bases aligning to TRBD1. The CDR3 is made up of 14 amino acids. V trimming: 1 base; J trimming: 2 bases; junction bases outside the gene matches: 3. Germline loops: CDR1 GTSNPN, CDR2 SVGIG (reference sequence). The CDR3 DNA follows: TGTGCCTGGAGTGGGGGGGACAGGAACTATGGCTACACCTTC. It translates to CAWSGGDRNYGYTF.

The chain uses TRBV15 and TRBJ1-1, with D maybe TRBD1 (5 bases). Trimming took off 0 bases at V and 4 bases at J, with 9 bases between the two ends. The CDR3 sequence is 14 residues long. Germline V gene data show CDR1 as LNHNV and CDR2 as YYDKDF (reference sequence). CDR3 sequence reads: CATSRDRGSTEAFF. The CDR3 DNA follows: TGTGCCACCAGCAGAGATCGGGGGTCCACTGAAGCTTTCTTT.

Only one count was recorded for this clone. The chain employs TRBV6-6 and TRBJ2-1, with 9 bases aligning to TRBD2. Per germline, CDR1 MNHNY and CDR2 SVGAGI (reference sequence). CDR3 length equals 16 residues. Trimming took 6 bases from V and 0 from J; bases not matched to a gene: 6. The CDR3 protein is CASSPLAGRSYNEQFF. CDR3 coding DNA: TGTGCCAGCAGCCCCCTAGCGGGACGCTCCTACAATGAGCAGTTCTTC.

The chain is built from TRBV27 and TRBJ1-2; 7 bases are shared with TRBD1. Per germline, CDR1 MNHEY and CDR2 SMNVEV (reference sequence). Unmatched junction bases numbered 2, after V lost 4 bases and J lost 0 bases. CDR3 size: 14 residues. CDR3 protein: CASSSDRTNYGYTF. CDR3 bases: TGTGCCAGCAGTTCGGACAGGACTAACTATGGCTACACCTTC.

In its sample, this clone was seen a few times. The chain combines TRBV10-2 with TRBJ1-6; weak D call: TRBD1 (5 bases). Germline lookup yields CDR1 WSHSY and CDR2 SAAADI. Trimming pared 2 bases from V and 7 bases from J, leaving 9 bases between. This CDR3 has 14 residues. The CDR3 DNA sequence: TGCGCCAGCAGTGAGCAGGGTTTAAATTCACCCCTCCACTTT. Protein product: CASSEQGLNSPLHF.

This sequence joins TRBV7-2 and TRBJ2-3; a weak D match, TRBD2 (6 bases). Trimming took off 3 bases at V and 2 bases at J, with 12 bases between the two ends. Germline CDR1 SGHTA, CDR2 FQGNSA. This CDR3 region has 15 residues. CDR3 region: CASSFRTGLTDTQYF. Here the CDR3 DNA reads TGTGCCAGCAGCTTCAGAACGGGACTCACAGATACGCAGTATTTT.

The chain combines TRBV6-5 with TRBJ2-5; 10 nucleotides match TRBD2. The trim removed 5 bases at V and 4 bases at J, leaving 7 bases unmatched. CDR1 is MNHEY and CDR2 is SVGAGI in the germline V gene. The CDR3 extends over 15 amino acids. CDR3 sequence (DNA): TGTGCCAGCAGTCTTCAGCGGGGGGGCCCAGAGACCCAGTACTTC. It translates to CASSLQRGGPETQYF.

The J gene is TRBJ2-5, the V gene TRBV4-2; D is perhaps TRBD2 (5 bases). Germline CDR1 and CDR2: LGHNA and YNFKEQ. The CDR3 is made up of 15 amino acids. V gave up 1 base and J gave up 6 bases, with 15 bases separating them. The CDR3 nucleotides read TGTGCCAGCAGCCAAGGGGGAGCGGCCTCCAAGACCCAGTACTTC. This translates into CASSQGGAASKTQYF.

This chain connects TRBV7-2 to TRBJ2-7, with D unclear. The CDR3 runs to 15 residues. V was shortened by 2 bases and J by 1 base, with 12 bases between the two germline ends. In germline, CDR1 is SGHTA, CDR2 FQGNSA. The CDR3 loop is CASSLSAFVSYEQYF. In nucleotides, the CDR3 is TGTGCCAGCAGCTTATCTGCGTTTGTATCCTACGAGCAGTACTTC.

This rearrangement joins TRBV4-2 to TRBJ2-1; 7 bases fit TRBD2. Germline assignment: CDR1 LGHNA and CDR2 YNFKEQ. The CDR3 sequence is 16 residues long. The V and J ends lost 0 bases and 4 bases, in that order; junction bases with no gene match: 6. DNA of the CDR3: TGTGCCAGCAGCCAAGATGTGGGGGACTATTACAATGAGCAGTTCTTC. Amino acid sequence: CASSQDVGDYYNEQFF.

The chain has TRBV7-2 and TRBJ1-1; the D gene is possibly TRBD1 (5 bases). The CDR3 extends over 14 amino acids. Trimming pared 6 bases from V and 0 bases from J, leaving 11 bases between. From germline, CDR1 is SGHTA and CDR2 FQGNSA. The DNA of the CDR3 is TGTGCCAGCAGTCAAGACAGAATGAACACTGAAGCTTTCTTT. Translated: CASSQDRMNTEAFF.

The CDR3 nucleotides are TGTGCCAGCAGCGCTCAGGGGCATATGGGCACTGAAGCTTTCTTT. Its protein product is CASSAQGHMGTEAFF. The chain couples TRBV9 to TRBJ1-1; a possible D gene is TRBD1 (6 bases). Trimming left V 3 bases short and J 4 bases short, with 16 bases between. The CDR3 spans 15 residues. CDR1 is SGDLS and CDR2 is YYNGEE in the germline V gene.

J is TRBJ1-2 and V is TRBV5-6, with a weak D call TRBD1 (5 bases). The V gene lost 1 base and the J gene lost 7 bases, with 11 bases spanning the gap. The CDR3 is 13 amino acids. Germline V lookup: CDR1 SGHDT, CDR2 YYEEEE. CDR3 coding DNA: TGTGCCAGCAGCTTGAGCAGGGTTGGTGGCTACACCTTC. Translated: CASSLSRVGGYTF.

The chain employs TRBV29-1 and TRBJ2-1, with no clear D. There are 13 residues in the CDR3. Germline lookup yields CDR1 SQVTM and CDR2 ANQGSEA. Trimming took off 6 bases at V and 7 bases at J, with 16 bases between the two ends. CDR3 sequence reads: CSVNLNRRNEQFF. The CDR3 nucleotides are TGCAGCGTCAACCTAAATCGGAGAAATGAGCAGTTCTTC.